This T cell receptor beta chain was found in a study of regulatory T cells in long-lasting Graves disease. This CDR3 spans 14 amino acids. V was cut by 2 bases and J by 2 bases, with 6 bases left in between. In germline, CDR1 is KGHSH, CDR2 LQKENI. The authors built TCR beta libraries using iRepertoire HTBI primers and Arm-PCR of CDR3 regions. Source study methods: Among the samples, 60 to 65 TRBV and around 15 TRBJ segments were identified. TCRdb re-called the multiplex PCR reads through MiXCR, storing one row per CDR3 protein. It is TCRdb's table, rather than the study itself, that gives the V and J calls and clone size. The sample has hundreds of thousands of distinct CDR3 sequences, 15% to 20% seen once. This clonotype was picked up many times. The time point was: newly diagnosed GD, antithyroid drugs for less than 3 months. Making the TCR library involved RNA that had been extracted from PBMCs.

This sample also appeared in a second study, on T cells in Graves' hyperthyroidism and ophthalmopathy. That study reports: Most thyroid clonotypes that were expanded above 0.001 also turned up in blood.

V gene TRBV18 combines with J gene TRBJ1-4, with a weak D call TRBD1 (6 bases). This clonotype was sampled from a woman aged 40 to 65 with Graves disease. The sample in question was peripheral blood mononuclear cells (PBMCs), obtained at new diagnosis, from a patient treated with antithyroid drugs. The CDR3 DNA reads as TGTGCCAGCTCACCAAGGGGGACTAATGAAAAACTGTTTTTT. This gives the protein CASSPRGTNEKLFF.